The present TCR beta chain was sequenced within a study of blood T cells in healthy people across ages. Overall study context: Per two T cells, template switching captured roughly one barcoded beta molecule.

Every donor provided approximately 9.2 milliliters of peripheral blood. Through a sample-barcoded 5' primer and a J-beta primer mix, a second PCR was run for about 6 to 11 cycles. Researchers report that a template-switch adaptor with 12 random nucleotides tagged each cDNA molecule. TCRdb re-called the 5' RACE reads with MiXCR, one entry per CDR3 protein. The sample contains some 920,000 distinct CDR3 sequences, just over 50% of which appear only once. The receptor's source is a woman aged 60-75 years in good health. Sample: blood.

The CDR3 is CASSNNEKLFF. The CDR3 DNA reads TGTGCCAGCTCGAATAATGAAAAACTGTTTTTT. The chain uses TRBV18 and TRBJ1-4; D gene ambiguous. The V gene's germline CDR1 is KGHSH and CDR2 LQKENI. The V end lost 6 bases, the J end lost 4 bases, and 3 bases lay between the germline ends. The CDR3 loop spans 11 amino acids.